Shown below are 2 T cell receptor beta chains from a single sample sequenced in a study of blood T cell repertoires in COVID-19. The protocol was immunoSEQ multiplex PCR, while the TCRdb copy is restricted to in-frame clones and leaves out a portion. The sample shows fewer than 450,000 clones, about 88% of them seen only once. Sequences were obtained from PBMCs or T cells enriched from blood (not recorded which). The receptors derive from a woman in her 30s who had recovered from COVID-19.

The chain recombines TRBV6-2 or TRBV6-3 with TRBJ2-4; D is ambiguous. Trimming stripped 5 bases from V and 8 bases from J, with 7 bases between. The CDR3 sequence is 11 residues long. The germline CDR1 and CDR2 sequences are MNHEY and SVGEGT. The DNA for the CDR3 is TGTGCCAGCAGTACATTTGACATTCAGTACTTC. It translates to CASSTFDIQYF.

This chain uses TRBV19 with TRBJ2-2; maybe TRBD1 (6 bases). Germline assignment: CDR1 LNHDA and CDR2 SQIVND (reference sequence). This CDR3 region has 16 residues. Trimming took 6 bases from V and 4 from J, leaving 18 bases between them. The CDR3 loop is CASRSRGHNPTGELFF. The CDR3 DNA reads TGTGCCAGTAGGTCAAGGGGACACAACCCCACCGGGGAGCTGTTTTTT.